Sequencing of this T cell receptor (beta chain) was carried out in a study of T cell changes during pregnancy in multiple sclerosis. Method: immunoSEQ multiplex PCR; TCRdb's copy keeps in-frame clones and lacks some. The sample has about 40,000 clones; approximately 94% are singletons. The V end lost 0 bases, the J end lost 8 bases, and 14 bases lay between the germline ends. The CDR3 consists of 15 residues. CDR1 and CDR2 (germline): MNHEY, SMNVEV (reference sequence). This clone was seen only once. The TCR originated in a female donor with multiple sclerosis, enrolled in a pregnancy study. The chain combines TRBV27 with TRBJ2-1; D is possibly TRBD1 (5 bases). The sequenced sample was peripheral blood, obtained in the third trimester of pregnancy. As DNA, the CDR3 is TGTGCCAGCAGTTTATCGCGGCCAGGGCTCGATGAGCAGTTCTTC. Residues: CASSLSRPGLDEQFF.